This TCR beta chain was sequenced during a study of T-cell reconstitution after alpha-beta-depleted transplantation in children. Study-level points and caveats: Once a year had passed after transplant, T-cell counts and diversity came mostly from newly produced T cells. Diversity of TCRbeta at day 60 was high in some patients, arising from surviving recipient T cells and thymic progenitors.

This clonotype was counted only a few times. Its antigen is undetermined. A TCRbeta library incorporating unique molecular identifiers was prepared. Using its own MiXCR run on the PCR reads, TCRdb lists one record per CDR3 protein. This sample has roughly 250,000 distinct CDR3 sequences, with approximately 8% found just once. The CDR3 is made up of 14 amino acids. The germline V gene has CDR1 KGHSH and CDR2 LQKENI. The V and J ends lost 3 bases and 3 bases respectively, with 12 bases between them. The chain is built from TRBV18 and TRBJ2-7; D is perhaps TRBD1 or TRBD2 (5 bases each). The receptor comes from a male patient between 10 and 17 years old who had a stem cell transplant for acute lymphoblastic leukemia, so the T cells may come from the graft donor. The source material was PBMCs, mostly from graft donor cells, sampled 180 days after TCRalphabeta/CD19-depleted stem cell transplant. The CDR3 sequence: CASSPRDGDYEQYF. The DNA of the CDR3 is TGTGCCAGCTCACCCCGGGACGGAGACTACGAGCAGTACTTC.